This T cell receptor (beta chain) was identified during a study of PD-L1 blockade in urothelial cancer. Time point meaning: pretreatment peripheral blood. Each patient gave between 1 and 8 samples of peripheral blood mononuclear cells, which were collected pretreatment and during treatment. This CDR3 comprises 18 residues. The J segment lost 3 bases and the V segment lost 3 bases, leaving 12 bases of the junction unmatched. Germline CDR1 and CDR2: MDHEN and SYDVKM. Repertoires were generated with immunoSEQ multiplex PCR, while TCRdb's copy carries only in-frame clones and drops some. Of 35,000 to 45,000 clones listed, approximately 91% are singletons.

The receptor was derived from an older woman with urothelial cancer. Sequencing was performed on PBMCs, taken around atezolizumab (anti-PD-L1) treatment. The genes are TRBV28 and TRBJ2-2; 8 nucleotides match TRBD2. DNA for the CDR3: TGTGCCAGCAGTTTCGGGGGACATAGCGGGACGTACACCGGGGAGCTGTTTTTT. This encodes CASSFGGHSGTYTGELFF.